This TCR beta chain was sequenced for a study of blood T cells in healthy people across ages. All donors came from Russia, were Caucasian and healthy, and spanned ages roughly 6 to 95. The study's findings and limits: As naive T cell percentage varied, TCR beta diversity correlated strongly with it. Observed TCR beta diversity per million T cells went down as age went up. This fall followed a roughly linear course with age.

About this clonotype: Its antigen is currently unknown.

Germline loops: CDR1 ENHRY, CDR2 SYGVKD. Trimming took 5 bases from V and 4 from J; bases not matched to a gene: 15. This CDR3 has 19 residues. Sample-barcoded 5' priming and a J-beta primer mix drove a second PCR of 7 to 11 cycles. From the 5' RACE reads, TCRdb called clonotypes with MiXCR, one entry per CDR3 protein. The sample includes about 1.4 million distinct CDR3 sequences, almost 60% of them seen just once. The sequencing sample was made of blood. This chain connects TRBV10-3 to TRBJ2-3, with 13 positions matching TRBD2. This TCR was recovered from a man aged 18 to 30 in good health. CDR3 sequence: CAISPRPTSGGASADTQYF. The CDR3 region has the DNA TGTGCCATCAGTCCTCGCCCTACTAGCGGGGGGGCATCCGCAGATACGCAGTATTTT.